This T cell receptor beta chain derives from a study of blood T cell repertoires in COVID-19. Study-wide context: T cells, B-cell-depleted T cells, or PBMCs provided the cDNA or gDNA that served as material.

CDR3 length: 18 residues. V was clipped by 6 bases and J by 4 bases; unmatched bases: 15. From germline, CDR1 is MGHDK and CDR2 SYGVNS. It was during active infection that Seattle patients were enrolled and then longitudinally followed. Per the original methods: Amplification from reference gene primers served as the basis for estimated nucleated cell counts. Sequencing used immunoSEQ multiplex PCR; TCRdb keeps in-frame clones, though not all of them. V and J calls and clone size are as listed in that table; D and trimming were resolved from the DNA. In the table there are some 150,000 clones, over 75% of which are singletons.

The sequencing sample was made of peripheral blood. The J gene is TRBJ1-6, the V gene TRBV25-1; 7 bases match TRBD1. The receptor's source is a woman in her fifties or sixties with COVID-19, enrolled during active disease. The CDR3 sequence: CASRPTGDALSYNSPLHF. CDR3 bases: TGTGCCAGCAGGCCCACAGGGGATGCCCTCTCGTATAATTCACCCCTCCACTTT. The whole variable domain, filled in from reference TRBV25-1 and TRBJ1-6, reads EADIYQTPRYLVIGTGKKITLECSQTMGHDKMYWYQQDPGMELHLIHYSYGVNSTEKGDLSSESTVSRIRTEHFPLTLESARPSHTSQYLCASRPTGDALSYNSPLHFGNGTRLTVT.